This T cell receptor (beta chain) was sequenced for a study of cytomegalovirus exposure and HLA in healthy donors. Looked up from germline, CDR1 is DFQATT and CDR2 is SNEGSKA (reference sequence). The CDR3 contains 11 residues. Primers for the PCR totalled 60 Vbeta and 13 Jbeta. TCRdb's copy holds only in-frame clones and misses some; the assay was immunoSEQ multiplex PCR. Found here are around 130,000 clones, around 80% of them singletons; the top ten hold 2% to 3%. To note about this clone: A read error may produce the germline difference seen at one junction end.

V and J are TRBV20-1 and TRBJ1-4, with D uncertain. Sequenced sample: PBMCs. This sequence was found in a man aged 50-60 years in good health and CMV-seronegative. CDR3 in amino acids: CSAFLNAKLFF. Here the CDR3 DNA reads TGCAGTGCTTTCCTAAATGCAAAACTGTTTTTT.